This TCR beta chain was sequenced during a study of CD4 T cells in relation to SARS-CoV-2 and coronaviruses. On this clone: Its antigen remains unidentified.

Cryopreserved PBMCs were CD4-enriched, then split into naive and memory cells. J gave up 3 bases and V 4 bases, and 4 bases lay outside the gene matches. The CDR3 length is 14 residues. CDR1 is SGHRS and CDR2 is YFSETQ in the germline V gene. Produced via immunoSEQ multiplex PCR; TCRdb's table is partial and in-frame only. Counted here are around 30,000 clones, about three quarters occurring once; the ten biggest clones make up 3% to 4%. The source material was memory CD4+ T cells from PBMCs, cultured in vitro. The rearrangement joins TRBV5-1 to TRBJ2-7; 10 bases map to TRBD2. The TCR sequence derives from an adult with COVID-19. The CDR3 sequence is CASSKIAGGYEQYF. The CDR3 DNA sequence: TGCGCCAGCAGCAAAATAGCGGGAGGCTACGAGCAGTACTTC.